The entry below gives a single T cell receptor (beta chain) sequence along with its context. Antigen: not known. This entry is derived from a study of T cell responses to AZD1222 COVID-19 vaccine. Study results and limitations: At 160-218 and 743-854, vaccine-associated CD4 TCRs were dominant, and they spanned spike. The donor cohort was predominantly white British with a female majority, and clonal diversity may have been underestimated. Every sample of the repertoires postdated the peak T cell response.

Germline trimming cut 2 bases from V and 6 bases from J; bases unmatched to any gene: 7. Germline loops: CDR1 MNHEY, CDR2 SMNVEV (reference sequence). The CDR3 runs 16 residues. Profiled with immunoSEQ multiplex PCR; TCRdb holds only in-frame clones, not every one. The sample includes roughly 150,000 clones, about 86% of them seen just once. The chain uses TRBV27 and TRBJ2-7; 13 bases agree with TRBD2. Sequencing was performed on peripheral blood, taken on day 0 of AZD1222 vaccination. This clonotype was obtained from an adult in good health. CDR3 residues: CASSLRPGLAGREQYF. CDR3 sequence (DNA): TGTGCCAGCAGTTTAAGACCGGGACTAGCGGGACGCGAGCAGTACTTC.